These T cell receptor beta chains were read from a single sample in a study of blood T cells in healthy people across ages. TCRdb recomputed calls from the 5' RACE reads with MiXCR, one row per CDR3 protein. This table has hundreds of thousands of distinct CDR3 sequences, about a third appearing once. Sequencing was performed on blood. These receptors came from a woman of 80 years or more in good health. Each CDR3 is given with its conserved first and last residue. The D gene is left open where the match is weak. For some rows the clone size is stated as once, few or many, or as a class when expanded; others skip it.

many	TRBV27	TRBJ2-3	TRBD2	CASRREGSDTQYF	TGTGCCAGCAGGAGGGAGGGTTCAGATACGCAGTATTTT
-	TRBV10-3	TRBJ2-3	-	CAISESPTDTQYF	TGTGCCATCAGTGAGTCCCCCACAGATACGCAGTATTTT
many	TRBV7-9	TRBJ1-5	-	CASSFGTGTHQPQHF	TGTGCCAGCAGCTTTGGTACTGGGACTCATCAGCCCCAGCATTTT
-	TRBV20-1	TRBJ2-7	TRBD1	CSAAGTGGREQYF	TGCAGTGCTGCCGGGACAGGGGGTCGCGAGCAGTACTTC
many	TRBV29-1	TRBJ1-5	-	CSVGIGGGSNQPQHF	TGCAGCGTCGGAATTGGTGGGGGTAGCAATCAGCCCCAGCATTTT
-	TRBV12-3/TRBV12-4	TRBJ2-3	TRBD2	CASSPSGGSTDVQYF	TGTGCCAGCAGCCCTAGCGGGGGAAGCACAGATGTGCAGTATTTT
-	TRBV12-3/TRBV12-4	TRBJ2-2	-	CASSLILRTGERFF	TGTGCCAGCAGTTTGATACTGCGCACCGGGGAGCGGTTTTTT
few	TRBV18	TRBJ1-2	-	CASSPDRVGTGYTF	TGTGCCAGCTCACCAGATCGGGTGGGAACAGGCTACACCTTC
many	TRBV29-1	TRBJ1-1	TRBD1	CSVQTGARGTEAFF	TGCAGCGTTCAGACAGGGGCCCGGGGCACTGAAGCTTTCTTT
many	TRBV7-3	TRBJ2-7	-	CASSSAGLGEQYF	TGTGCCAGCAGCTCGGCAGGCCTGGGCGAGCAGTACTTC
many	TRBV25-1	TRBJ2-7	-	CASSESGTYEQYF	TGTGCCAGCAGTGAAAGTGGGACCTACGAGCAGTACTTC